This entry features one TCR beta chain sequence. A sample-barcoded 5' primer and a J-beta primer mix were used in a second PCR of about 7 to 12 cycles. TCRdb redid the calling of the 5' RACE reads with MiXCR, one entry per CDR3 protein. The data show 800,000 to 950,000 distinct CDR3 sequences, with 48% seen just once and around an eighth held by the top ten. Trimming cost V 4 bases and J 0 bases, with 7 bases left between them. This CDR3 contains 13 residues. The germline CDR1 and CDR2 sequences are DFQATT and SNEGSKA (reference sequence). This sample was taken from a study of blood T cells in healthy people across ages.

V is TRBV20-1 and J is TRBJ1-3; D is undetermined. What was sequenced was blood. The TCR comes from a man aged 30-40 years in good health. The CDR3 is CSAKDSSGNTIYF. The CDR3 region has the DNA TGCAGTGCTAAGGATAGCTCTGGAAACACCATATATTTT.